A selection of T cell receptor beta chains follows, all from one sample in a study of T-cell reconstitution after alpha-beta-depleted transplantation in children. TCRdb ran MiXCR on the PCR reads and lists one entry per CDR3 protein. Of 700,000 to 950,000 distinct CDR3 sequences in the sample, 16% are singletons; the top ten hold approximately 5%. This material consisted of PBMCs, mostly from graft donor cells, taken 360 days after TCRalphabeta/CD19-depleted stem cell transplant. These receptors were obtained from a male patient between 10 and 17 years old who had a stem cell transplant for acute lymphoblastic leukemia, so the T cells may come from the graft donor. Each CDR3 is given with its conserved first and last residue. The D gene is left open where the match is weak. Only part of the rows carry a size: once, few, many, or a class if the clone is expanded.

abundance	v_gene	d_gene	j_gene	CDR3nt	CDR3aa
few	TRBV5-1	.	TRBJ2-5	TGCGCCAGCAGCCTGTGGACGGCTCAAGAGACCCAGTACTTC	CASSLWTAQETQYF
few	TRBV11-1	.	TRBJ2-7	TGTGCCAGCAGCTCGGACCTCGAACGCTACTACGAGCAGTACTTC	CASSSDLERYYEQYF
few	TRBV5-1	TRBD2	TRBJ2-7	TGCGCCAGCAGCTTGGAACTAGCGGGGCTGGACGAGCAGTACTTC	CASSLELAGLDEQYF
.	TRBV5-1	TRBD1	TRBJ2-7	TGCGCCAGCAGCGTTCAGCAGGGGGCCGTTTACGAGCAGTACTTC	CASSVQQGAVYEQYF
.	TRBV12-3/TRBV12-4	.	TRBJ1-2	TGTGCCAGCAGTTTCTCGGGGCAGAGTGGCTACACCTTC	CASSFSGQSGYTF
few	TRBV5-1	TRBD2	TRBJ2-5	TGCGCCAGCACACTCCTCGGACTAGCGTGGGAGACCCAGTACTTC	CASTLLGLAWETQYF
.	TRBV18	TRBD2	TRBJ2-1	TGTGCCAGCTCACCCCCGGGACTAGCGACCACTGGGAATGAGCAGTTCTTC	CASSPPGLATTGNEQFF
.	TRBV7-6	TRBD2	TRBJ2-1	TGTGCCAGCAGCCAGGGACTAGCGGAGTACAATGAGCAGTTCTTC	CASSQGLAEYNEQFF
many	TRBV7-8	TRBD1	TRBJ2-7	TGTGCCAGCAGCTTAGGGGACAGGAGATCTTTGTACGAGCAGTACTTC	CASSLGDRRSLYEQYF
.	TRBV5-6	.	TRBJ2-7	TGTGCCAGCGCCTCTACCTTTTTCTCCTACGAGCAGTACTTC	CASASTFFSYEQYF
few	TRBV7-9	TRBD2	TRBJ2-1	TGTGCCAGCAGCCAGCACGTACTAGCGGGGGACAATGAGCAGTTCTTC	CASSQHVLAGDNEQFF
many	TRBV20-1	.	TRBJ2-5	TGCAGTGCTAGAGATCCCGTAGAGACCCAGTACTTC	CSARDPVETQYF
.	TRBV24-1	.	TRBJ2-5	TGTGCCACCAGTGATACGACTAGGCAAGAGACCCAGTACTTC	CATSDTTRQETQYF
.	TRBV11-2	.	TRBJ2-7	TGTGCCAGCAGCCGTCAAAGGGGCGGGCTCGAGCAGTACTTC	CASSRQRGGLEQYF
few	TRBV12-3/TRBV12-4	.	TRBJ2-3	TGTGCCAGCATGAACCGAGGGTCAGATACGCAGTATTTT	CASMNRGSDTQYF
.	TRBV3-1	.	TRBJ2-1	TGTGCCAGCAGCCCATCCCCCCTGACCCAGCAGTTCTTC	CASSPSPLTQQFF
.	TRBV10-1	TRBD1	TRBJ2-7	TGCGCCAGCAGTACCGGGACAGGGATTTACTTC	CASSTGTGIYF
many	TRBV20-1	TRBD2	TRBJ2-3	TGCAGTGCTGGACTAGCTTTTGCTAGCACAGATACGCAGTATTTT	CSAGLAFASTDTQYF
few	TRBV6-5	TRBD2	TRBJ2-4	TGTGCCAGCAGTTATCGCGGGAGGGCCAAAAACATTCAGTACTTC	CASSYRGRAKNIQYF
few	TRBV11-2	.	TRBJ2-1	TGTGCCAGCAGCCAACCCCCAGGGAGCGAACATCGCTCCTACAATGAGCAGTTCTTC	CASSQPPGSEHRSYNEQFF
.	TRBV5-1	.	TRBJ1-5	TGCGCCAGCAGCTTGGGAGGGAAAGGTTATCAGCCCCAGCATTTT	CASSLGGKGYQPQHF
few	TRBV15	.	TRBJ2-7	TGTGCCACCAGCAGAGTCAGTAGCGGAAGGGCATCCTACGAGCAGTACTTC	CATSRVSSGRASYEQYF
.	TRBV20-1	TRBD1	TRBJ2-5	TGCAGTGCTAGAGATACAGGAAACAGGGGGAAGACCCAGTACTTC	CSARDTGNRGKTQYF
.	TRBV5-6	TRBD1	TRBJ2-7	TGTGCCAGCAGCGAGGACAGGGGGCGCCTCGAGCAGTACTTC	CASSEDRGRLEQYF
.	TRBV5-1	TRBD2	TRBJ2-1	TGCGCCAGCAGCCCCCGGCCGGGGACTAGCGAGCAGTTCTTC	CASSPRPGTSEQFF
few	TRBV28	.	TRBJ2-7	TGTGCCAGCAGTCCCGGGATCCTATACGAGCAGTACTTC	CASSPGILYEQYF
many	TRBV12-3/TRBV12-4	.	TRBJ2-7	TGTGCCAGCAGTTTACGAGCAGGCGAGCAGTACTTC	CASSLRAGEQYF
.	TRBV5-1	.	TRBJ2-3	TGCGCCAGCAGCCTGGGGGTGTTTAGCGCTCCCACAGATACGCAGTATTTT	CASSLGVFSAPTDTQYF
few	TRBV9	TRBD2	TRBJ2-4	TGTGCCAGCAGCCCAACTGGGTTAGCGGGGCTAGCCAAAAACATTCAGTACTTC	CASSPTGLAGLAKNIQYF
.	TRBV11-2	TRBD1	TRBJ2-5	TGTGCCAGCAGCCGGAGGGACAGGGGACAAGAGACCCAGTACTTC	CASSRRDRGQETQYF
few	TRBV20-1	.	TRBJ2-7	TGCAGTGAAAGGGGCTTTACAACCTACGAGCAGTACTTC	CSERGFTTYEQYF
many	TRBV5-5	.	TRBJ2-2	TGTGCCAGCAGCTTAATAGGCGCCGGGGAGCTGTTTTTT	CASSLIGAGELFF
few	TRBV18	TRBD1	TRBJ1-2	TGTGCCAGCTCGGAGGGACAGGGGAGCTATGGCTACACCTTC	CASSEGQGSYGYTF
.	TRBV5-1	.	TRBJ2-2	TGCGCCATCCACAGGAACTTCGAGGGCACCGGGGACCTGTTTTTT	CAIHRNFEGTGDLFF
few	TRBV6-1	.	TRBJ2-1	TGTGCCAGCAGTGATATGGGTGAGGGACCCGATGAGCAGTTCTTC	CASSDMGEGPDEQFF
few	TRBV4-2	TRBD2	TRBJ2-7	TGTGCCAGCAGCCAAGTCAGTCCGACTAGCGGGAGGGCCAACTCCTACGAGCAGTACTTC	CASSQVSPTSGRANSYEQYF
few	TRBV15	.	TRBJ2-5	TGTGCCACCAGCAGAGGGGGACAAGAGACCCAGTACTTC	CATSRGGQETQYF
many	TRBV29-1	TRBD2	TRBJ2-1	TGCAGCGTTGAAGCCGTAAGCGGGAGGGCCTCCAATGAGCAGTTCTTC	CSVEAVSGRASNEQFF
.	TRBV20-1	TRBD1	TRBJ2-5	TGCAGTGCTAGAGATCCTGACAGGGGGCTGGAGACCCAGTACTTC	CSARDPDRGLETQYF
.	TRBV20-1	TRBD1	TRBJ2-1	TGCAGTGCTAGAGGTCCCCGGGACAGGGGGTACAATGAGCAGTTCTTC	CSARGPRDRGYNEQFF